Included here is one T cell receptor (beta chain) sequence, with context. The sample is drawn from a study of regulatory T cells in long-lasting Graves disease. Combining iRepertoire HTBI primers with Arm-PCR of CDR3 regions, the authors built TCR beta libraries. In TCRdb, the multiplex PCR reads were re-called with MiXCR into one record per CDR3 protein. Of about 430,000 distinct CDR3 sequences in the sample, around a fifth were seen once. Trimming stripped 4 bases from V and 4 bases from J, with 15 bases between. CDR1 and CDR2 (germline): SGDLS, YYNGEE. The CDR3 runs 14 residues. The time point here: persistent/refractory GD, antithyroid drugs over 5 years with positive TRAb. Construction of the TCR library relied on RNA isolated from PBMCs.

The sequence derives from a female donor with Graves disease. Sequencing used peripheral blood mononuclear cells (PBMCs), obtained when the disease was refractory, from a patient treated with antithyroid drugs. This chain connects TRBV9 to TRBJ2-7; TRBD2 is a possible D gene (6 bases). The CDR3 sequence: CASSPGGRGYEQYF. DNA of the CDR3: TGTGCCAGCAGCCCCGGGGGAAGGGGATACGAGCAGTACTTC.